Given below is one T cell receptor (beta chain) in context. V was shortened by 0 bases and J by 3 bases, with 9 bases between the two germline ends. This CDR3 is 14 amino acids long. Germline V gives CDR1 LGHNA, CDR2 YSLEER. This sample is part of a study of neurological immune-mediated disorders. TCRdb recomputed calls from the 5' RACE reads with MiXCR, one row per CDR3 protein. Of 130,000 or so distinct CDR3 sequences in the sample, about 3.2% are singletons; the top ten hold 1.3%. This clonotype was sampled from a woman aged 25 to 39 with multiple sclerosis. The sequenced material came from PBMCs. The chain links TRBV4-3 to TRBJ2-7; TRBD1 might be the D (6 bases). CDR3 nucleotides: TGCGCCAGCAGCCAAGATCTGGACAGCTACGAGCAGTACTTC. It specifies CASSQDLDSYEQYF.